This TCR beta chain was profiled in a study of shared clonotypes between healthy human individuals. Study results and caveats: It was observed that 4% to 6% of naive CD4 clonotypes were shared across several donors.

Trimming left V 5 bases short and J 7 bases short, with 12 bases between. This CDR3 contains 13 residues. Germline V lookup: CDR1 MDHEN, CDR2 SYDVKM. Splitting the CD4+ cells yielded a CD45RA+ naive subset and a CD45RA-negative memory subset. Clones were read by immunoSEQ multiplex PCR, and TCRdb kept only the in-frame ones, dropping some. The top ten clones hold 0.5% to 0.6% of a sample with over 850,000 clones, about four fifths of them seen once. Comments on this clone: Its antigen is unidentified.

Sequencing used memory CD4+ T cells from PBMCs. As for subset: CD45RA-negative fraction. The chain joins TRBV28 to TRBJ1-3, with D hard to call. The source of this sequence is a man younger than 30 in good health. Some clones in this sample may be carry-over from other donors' samples. CDR3: CASSPPPRNTIYF. CDR3 DNA sequence: TGTGCCAGCAGTCCCCCGCCCAGGAACACCATATATTTT. The full variable domain, with the rest looked up from reference TRBV28 and TRBJ1-3, is DVKVTQSSRYLVKRTGEKVFLECVQDMDHENMFWYRQDPGLGLRLIYFSYDVKMKEKGDIPEGYSVSREKKERFSLILESASTNQTSMYLCASSPPPRNTIYFGEGSWLTVV.